These 11 T cell receptor beta chains came from one sample sequenced in a study of blood T cell repertoires in COVID-19. Sequencing was performed with immunoSEQ multiplex PCR; in TCRdb, only in-frame clones are kept and a portion is missing. The profile shows tens of thousands of clones, more than 75% of them singletons. The source material was peripheral blood. The receptor set was obtained from a woman between 70 and 85 years old with acute or convalescent COVID-19.

V and J are TRBV7-9 and TRBJ2-1; D unclear. Germline CDR1 reads SEHNR; CDR2 reads FQNEAQ (reference sequence). Deletions cut 1 base from V and 7 bases from J, with 14 bases between. The CDR3 spans 15 residues. CDR3 bases: TGTGCCAGCAGCTTAGTTGAGCCGATAGAGAATGAGCAGTTCTTC. This encodes CASSLVEPIENEQFF.

This chain links TRBV3-1 (or the pseudogene TRBV3-2) with TRBJ1-2; perhaps TRBD1 as D (5 bases). The CDR3 runs to 14 residues. V shed 0 bases and J shed 8 bases, with 13 bases lying between them. Germline assignment: CDR1 LGHDT and CDR2 YNNKEL (reference sequence). Written as DNA, the CDR3 is TGTGCCAGCAGCCAAGATAATGCAGGGCGAGGCTACACCTTC. This encodes CASSQDNAGRGYTF.

This clone was observed many times. The rearrangement links TRBV11-2 to TRBJ1-1; the D is unclear. Germline-derived CDR1 and CDR2 are SGHAT and FQNNGV. V lost 5 bases and J 0 bases, leaving 19 bases between the germline ends. The CDR3 loop spans 17 amino acids. CDR3 nucleotide sequence: TGTGCCAGCAGCCCCTTTAGTCCCGAGAATATGAACACTGAAGCTTTCTTT. Translating gives CASSPFSPENMNTEAFF.

V and J are TRBV6-6 and TRBJ2-7; 9 positions agree with TRBD2. The germline V gene encodes CDR1 MNHNY and CDR2 SVGAGI (reference sequence). There are 14 residues in the CDR3. The V and J ends lost 3 bases and 6 bases, in that order; junction bases with no gene match: 6. This CDR3 reads CASSYLAGEGEQYV. Here the CDR3 DNA reads TGTGCCAGCAGTTATTTAGCGGGAGAGGGCGAGCAGTACGTC.

The genes are TRBV30 and TRBJ2-2; TRBD2 agrees at 14 bases. V lost 2 bases to trimming and J lost 2 bases; unmatched junction nucleotides: 4. The CDR3 runs to 17 residues. Germline V gene lookup returns CDR1 GTSNPN and CDR2 SVGIG (reference sequence). The DNA of the CDR3 is TGTGCCTGGAGTCCGGGACTAGCGGGGGCTAACACCGGGGAGCTGTTTTTT. This encodes CAWSPGLAGANTGELFF.

The V and J genes are TRBV25-1 and TRBJ2-5; 9 bases match TRBD2. CDR3 length: 17 amino acids. Germline V lookup: CDR1 MGHDK, CDR2 SYGVNS. The V and J ends lost 0 bases and 4 bases, in that order; junction bases with no gene match: 9. The CDR3 DNA reads as TGTGCCAGCAGTGAATACCATGGTAGCGGGAGAGGAGAGACCCAGTACTTC. Its protein product is CASSEYHGSGRGETQYF.

The CDR3 DNA sequence: TGTGCCAGCAGCTTTTCGACAGGTCGGGGAAACACCATATATTTT. Its protein product is CASSFSTGRGNTIYF. The chain uses TRBV11-3 and TRBJ1-3; D might be TRBD1 (6 bases). The CDR3 is 15 amino acids. Germline CDR1 is SGHNT and CDR2 is YENEEA. Trimming took off 3 bases at V and 4 bases at J, with 13 bases between the two ends.

V is TRBV3-1 (or the pseudogene TRBV3-2) and J is TRBJ2-3, with D maybe TRBD2 (6 bases). V was cut by 1 base and J by 14 bases, with 16 bases left in between. This CDR3 region has 13 residues. Germline V gene lookup returns CDR1 LGHDT and CDR2 YNNKEL (reference sequence). The CDR3 loop is CASSQVGGAPPYF. CDR3 bases: TGTGCCAGCAGCCAAGTAGGCGGGGCTCCCCCGTATTTT.

The chain recombines TRBV24-1 with TRBJ1-1; TRBD1 agrees at 7 bases. The trim removed 4 bases at V and 3 bases at J, leaving 4 bases unmatched. The V gene's germline CDR1 is KGHDR and CDR2 SFDVKD. The CDR3 totals 14 residues. CDR3 region: CATSDSGGDTEAFF. CDR3 DNA sequence: TGTGCCACCAGTGACTCAGGGGGAGACACTGAAGCTTTCTTT.

This clone occurred once. CDR3 loop: CASSLPGQAGTGELFF. The CDR3, as DNA: TGTGCCAGCAGTTTACCTGGACAGGCCGGCACCGGGGAGCTGTTTTTT. The chain is built from TRBV27 and TRBJ2-2; TRBD1 aligns across 7 bases. There are 16 residues in the CDR3. Germline V gene data show CDR1 as MNHEY and CDR2 as SMNVEV (reference sequence). Losses at the gene ends were 2 bases for V and 4 bases for J; bases not matched to a gene: 7.

The rearrangement uses TRBV19 and TRBJ2-2, with TRBD2 matching over 12 bases. V gave up 10 bases and J gave up 0 bases; unmatched junction bases: 6. This CDR3 is built from 16 residues. CDR1 is LNHDA, CDR2 SQIVND, per germline (reference sequence). The CDR3 loop is CATRLAGATNTGELFF. As DNA, the CDR3 is TGTGCCACCCGACTAGCGGGGGCCACGAACACCGGGGAGCTGTTTTTT.